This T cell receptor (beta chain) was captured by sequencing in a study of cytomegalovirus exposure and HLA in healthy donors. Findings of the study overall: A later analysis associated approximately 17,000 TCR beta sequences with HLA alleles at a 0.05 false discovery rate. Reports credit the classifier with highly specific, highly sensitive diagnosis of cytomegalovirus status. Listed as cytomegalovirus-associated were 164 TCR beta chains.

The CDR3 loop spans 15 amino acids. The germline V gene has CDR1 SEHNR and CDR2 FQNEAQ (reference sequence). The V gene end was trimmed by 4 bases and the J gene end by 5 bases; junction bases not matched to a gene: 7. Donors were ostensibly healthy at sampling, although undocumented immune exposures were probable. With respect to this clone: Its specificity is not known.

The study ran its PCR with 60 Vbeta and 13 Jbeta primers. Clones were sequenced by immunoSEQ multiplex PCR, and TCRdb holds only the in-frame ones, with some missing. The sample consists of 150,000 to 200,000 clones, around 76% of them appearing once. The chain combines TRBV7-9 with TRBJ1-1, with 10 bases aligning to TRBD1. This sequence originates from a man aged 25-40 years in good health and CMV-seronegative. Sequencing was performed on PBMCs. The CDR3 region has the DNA TGTGCCAGCAGCTCACGGACAGGGGGGGATACTGAAGCTTTCTTT. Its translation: CASSSRTGGDTEAFF. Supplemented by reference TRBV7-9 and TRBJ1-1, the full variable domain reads DTGVSQNPRHKITKRGQNVTFRCDPISEHNRLYWYRQTLGQGPEFLTYFQNEAQLEKSRLLSDRFSAERPKGSFSTLEIQRTEQGDSAMYLCASSSRTGGDTEAFFGQGTRLTVV.